The entry below gives a single T cell receptor (beta chain) sequence along with its context. The CDR3 is 13 residues long. Per germline, CDR1 MNHEY and CDR2 SMNVEV (reference sequence). V was clipped by 5 bases and J by 9 bases, with 11 bases between them. The data originate from a study of blood T cell repertoires in COVID-19. Libraries were prepared by immunoSEQ multiplex PCR; TCRdb keeps only in-frame clonotypes and omits some of them. The table has about 210,000 clones, around 91% seen once; the top ten hold about 5%. Sequencing was done on a sample of peripheral blood. The receptor comes from a woman aged 40 to 49 with acute or convalescent COVID-19. The J gene is TRBJ1-6, the V gene TRBV27; D unresolved. This CDR3 is CASSQRERSPLHF. CDR3 nucleotide sequence: TGTGCCAGCAGTCAGAGAGAGCGTTCACCCCTCCACTTT.